This passage covers 11 T cell receptor beta chains from one sample sequenced in a study of blood T cell repertoires in COVID-19. Generated by immunoSEQ multiplex PCR, the TCRdb table keeps only in-frame clones and is missing some. The sample consists of 150,000 or so clones, around nine tenths of them appearing once. Sequenced input: peripheral blood. The source is a man aged 55 to 70 with COVID-19, enrolled during active disease.

The chain has TRBV29-1 and TRBJ2-6; no firm D call. Germline CDR1 and CDR2: SQVTM and ANQGSEA. Trimming removed 2 bases from V and 4 bases from J, with 3 bases in between. This CDR3 contains 12 residues. The chain's CDR3 is CSVETGANVLTF. The CDR3 DNA reads as TGCAGCGTTGAAACAGGGGCCAACGTCCTGACTTTC.

The chain has TRBV5-8 and TRBJ1-5; TRBD1 aligns across 7 bases. Looked up from germline, CDR1 is SGHTS and CDR2 is YDEGEE. CDR3 length: 20 amino acids. Trimming cost V 0 bases and J 0 bases; bases outside gene matches: 15. The CDR3 sequence: CASSLVVTGALFYSNQPQHF. CDR3 coding DNA: TGTGCCAGCAGCTTGGTTGTTACAGGGGCCCTTTTCTATAGCAATCAGCCCCAGCATTTT.

There are a few counts of this clone. This rearrangement joins TRBV19 to TRBJ1-6; a possible D gene is TRBD1 (6 bases). Germline V gives CDR1 LNHDA, CDR2 SQIVND (reference sequence). This CDR3 spans 15 amino acids. V was shortened by 1 base and J by 5 bases, with 9 bases between the two germline ends. CDR3 nucleotides: TGTGCCAGTAGTATAGGGACAGTGAATAATTCACCCCTCCACTTT. Translating gives CASSIGTVNNSPLHF.

The J gene is TRBJ1-1, the V gene TRBV6-5; TRBD1 aligns across 7 bases. CDR1 and CDR2 (germline): MNHEY, SVGAGI. V trimming: 6 bases; J trimming: 14 bases; junction bases outside the gene matches: 9. The CDR3 is 11 residues long. CDR3 DNA: TGTGCCAGCAGCACCGAGAGGGGGCACTTCTTT. Encoded protein: CASSTERGHFF.

The rearrangement links TRBV9 to TRBJ2-3; D might be TRBD2 (7 bases). The germline V gene encodes CDR1 SGDLS and CDR2 YYNGEE. Trimming cost V 2 bases and J 5 bases, with 15 bases left between them. The CDR3 sequence is 15 residues long. CDR3 residues: CASSVMAGARDTQYF. CDR3 nucleotide sequence: TGTGCCAGCAGCGTGATGGCGGGGGCGAGAGATACGCAGTATTTT.

A single count supports this clone. The gene calls are TRBV5-4 and TRBJ1-4, with 9 bases that match TRBD1. Germline V gene lookup returns CDR1 SGHNT and CDR2 YYREEE (reference sequence). The CDR3 sequence is 14 residues long. V gave up 4 bases and J gave up 6 bases; unmatched junction bases: 4. CDR3: CASSRDREDEKLFF. The CDR3 region has the DNA TGTGCCAGCAGCCGGGACAGGGAAGATGAAAAACTGTTTTTT.

The chain carries TRBV7-9 and TRBJ2-2; tentatively, D is TRBD1 (5 bases). Trimming took off 7 bases at V and 1 base at J, with 7 bases between the two ends. The length of the CDR3 is 13 residues. The V gene's germline CDR1 is SEHNR and CDR2 FQNEAQ (reference sequence). CDR3 sequence reads: CASTRGNTGELFF. The DNA of the CDR3 is TGTGCCAGCACAAGGGGGAACACCGGGGAGCTGTTTTTT.

The V call is TRBV13, the J call TRBJ1-3; TRBD1 aligns across 10 bases. The CDR3 is made up of 15 amino acids. The V and J ends lost 10 bases and 2 bases, in that order; junction bases with no gene match: 8. Germline V gene lookup returns CDR1 PRHDT and CDR2 FYEKMQ (reference sequence). CDR3 amino acids: CAIPRDRGPGNTIYF. CDR3 bases: TGTGCCATTCCCCGGGACAGGGGACCTGGAAACACCATATATTTT. The full variable domain, rest sourced from reference TRBV13 and TRBJ1-3, is AAGVIQSPRHLIKEKRETATLKCYPIPRHDTVYWYQQGPGQDPQFLISFYEKMQSDKGSIPDRFSAQQFSDYHSELNMSSLELGDSALYFCAIPRDRGPGNTIYFGEGSWLTVV.

The chain has TRBV9 and TRBJ2-3; D is unresolved. This CDR3 comprises 13 residues. Trimming stripped 2 bases from V and 5 bases from J, with 9 bases between. CDR1 is SGDLS and CDR2 is YYNGEE in the germline V gene. For the CDR3, the DNA is TGTGCCAGCAGCGTTACCCCGGGAGATACGCAGTATTTT. Its protein is CASSVTPGDTQYF.

The chain joins TRBV9 to TRBJ2-2; TRBD2 matches 9 bases. This CDR3 comprises 17 residues. Germline V gene lookup returns CDR1 SGDLS and CDR2 YYNGEE. The junction had 9 bases not matched to a gene; V was cut back by 0 bases and J by 6 bases. The CDR3 is CASSVVSSGAQAGELFF. The CDR3, as DNA: TGTGCCAGCAGCGTAGTGTCTAGCGGGGCCCAAGCCGGGGAGCTGTTTTTT. Using reference TRBV9 and TRBJ2-2 for the parts outside the CDR3, the full variable domain is DSGVTQTPKHLITATGQRVTLRCSPRSGDLSVYWYQQSLDQGLQFLIQYYNGEERAKGNILERFSAQQFPDLHSELNLSSLELGDSALYFCASSVVSSGAQAGELFFGEGSRLTVL.

V and J are TRBV6-1 and TRBJ2-7; 8 bases align to TRBD2. Germline trimming cut 0 bases from V and 3 bases from J; bases unmatched to any gene: 7. This CDR3 is built from 16 residues. Germline assignment: CDR1 MNHNS and CDR2 SASEGT. This CDR3 is CASSEASTGGLYEQYF. The CDR3 DNA reads as TGTGCCAGCAGTGAAGCCTCGACGGGGGGGCTCTACGAGCAGTACTTC.